This paragraph covers one T cell receptor (beta chain) sequence. The data belong to a study of blood T cell repertoires in COVID-19. Turning to the study itself: The samples span acute and convalescent COVID-19 from the United States, Italy and Spain. Sources were T cells, B-cell-depleted T cells, or PBMCs; the material itself was cDNA or gDNA.

V lost 1 base, J lost 3 bases, and 10 bases lay in between. The germline V gene encodes CDR1 LNHNV and CDR2 YYDKDF (reference sequence). The CDR3 consists of 14 residues. As handled by the study authors: Estimation of nucleated cell counts relied on the amplification of reference gene primers. Sequenced by immunoSEQ multiplex PCR; TCRdb stores in-frame clones only, minus some. D and trimming were read from the DNA, whereas the V and J calls and clone size are those reported in that table. Of roughly 140,000 clones detected, about 82% appear once; the ten largest clones hold approximately 2.7%. The clonotype comes from a woman aged 35 to 49 with active or convalescent COVID-19. Sequencing was carried out using peripheral blood. The gene calls are TRBV15 and TRBJ2-7; a possible D gene is TRBD2 (6 bases). Written as DNA, the CDR3 is TGTGCCACCAGCAGAGGGGGGGTAAACTACGAGCAGTACTTC. It yields the protein CATSRGGVNYEQYF.